This entry features one T cell receptor beta chain sequence. The data are from a study of blood T cell repertoires in COVID-19. Losses at the gene ends were 6 bases for V and 5 bases for J; bases not matched to a gene: 8. Germline assignment: CDR1 KGHSH and CDR2 LQKENI. The CDR3 contains 16 residues. Here immunoSEQ multiplex PCR was the method, and the copy in TCRdb shows in-frame clones only, minus some. This table holds about 140,000 clones, roughly 80% found once. This sequence originates from a woman aged 50 to 65 with active or convalescent COVID-19. Sequencing was carried out using peripheral blood. V gene TRBV18 combines with J gene TRBJ1-6, with 9 bases identical to TRBD1. The CDR3 loop reads CASSYRTGDDNSPLHF. CDR3 DNA sequence: TGTGCCAGCTCGTATCGGACAGGGGACGATAATTCACCCCTCCACTTT.